Listed below are T cell receptor beta chains from one sample, sequenced in a study of T cell repertoires in cytomegalovirus infection. TCRdb used MiXCR to reprocess the reads, holding one entry per CDR3 protein. The repertoire holds about 220,000 distinct CDR3 sequences, with about 40% as singletons. These receptors' targets are unknown. The sequenced sample was CD8+ T cells from cultured PBMCs, obtained from culture after CMV antigen stimulation. All receptors come from a human donor in good health (CMV status not recorded). Some clones in this sample may be carry-over from other donors' samples. Both conserved end residues are part of each CDR3. The D gene is left open where the match is weak. Size tells how often a clone was seen (once, few, many) or the class of an expanded clone, and some rows leave it out.

TRBV20-1	TRBD2	few	TRBJ2-7	CSARGFSGSSSYEQYF	TGCAGTGCTAGGGGCTTTAGCGGGTCCAGCTCCTACGAGCAGTACTTC
TRBV27	TRBD1	few	TRBJ1-1	CASSLWTGGLTEAFF	TGTGCCAGCAGTTTATGGACAGGGGGCCTCACTGAAGCTTTCTTT
TRBV6-1	NA	NA	TRBJ2-2	CASSARGQNTGELFF	TGTGCCAGCAGTGCCAGGGGACAGAACACCGGGGAGCTGTTTTTT
TRBV7-6	NA	few	TRBJ2-7	CASSLGTGRAVYEQYF	TGTGCCAGCAGCTTAGGGACGGGACGCGCGGTCTACGAGCAGTACTTC
TRBV20-1	NA	NA	TRBJ2-6	CSATPPGANVLTF	TGCAGTGCTACCCCTCCTGGGGCCAACGTCCTGACTTTC
TRBV25-1	NA	NA	TRBJ1-5	CAMISVREGKGSKDSNQPQHF	TGTGCCATGATATCCGTTCGGGAGGGTAAAGGGTCTAAGGATAGCAATCAGCCCCAGCATTTT
TRBV27	NA	NA	TRBJ2-3	CASSFNRAGTDTQYF	TGTGCCAGCAGTTTTAACAGGGCGGGCACAGATACGCAGTATTTT
TRBV7-6	NA	few	TRBJ2-7	CASSLSWSNSREQYF	TGTGCCAGCAGCTTGTCATGGTCGAACTCTCGCGAGCAGTACTTC
TRBV28	NA	NA	TRBJ2-3	CASSSPRASTDTQYF	TGTGCCAGCAGTTCCCCTCGGGCTAGCACAGATACGCAGTATTTT
TRBV10-3	NA	NA	TRBJ2-3	CAISEGRGAIGTDTQYF	TGTGCCATCAGTGAAGGTAGAGGGGCAATCGGCACAGATACGCAGTATTTT
TRBV27	TRBD1	few	TRBJ2-1	CASSFRWTGEDEQFF	TGTGCCAGCAGTTTCCGCTGGACAGGGGAGGATGAGCAGTTCTTC
TRBV12-3/TRBV12-4	TRBD1	once	TRBJ2-2	CASSSMAFTGATGELFF	TGTGCCAGCAGTTCCATGGCATTTACAGGGGCGACCGGGGAGCTGTTTTTT
TRBV12-3/TRBV12-4	NA	NA	TRBJ2-3	CASNSRLVRGRVTDTQYF	TGTGCCAGCAACTCCCGACTAGTACGGGGTAGAGTCACAGATACGCAGTATTTT
TRBV7-3	NA	NA	TRBJ2-1	CASSRPGGSGNEQFF	TGTGCCAGCAGCCGTCCCGGTGGTAGCGGCAATGAGCAGTTCTTC
TRBV27	NA	NA	TRBJ1-1	CASRVQGNTEAFF	TGTGCCAGCAGGGTACAGGGAAACACTGAAGCTTTCTTT
TRBV4-1	NA	NA	TRBJ2-7	CASSPGQGSVYEQYF	TGCGCCAGCAGCCCAGGGCAAGGATCCGTCTACGAGCAGTACTTC
TRBV7-9	TRBD1	NA	TRBJ2-7	CASSPRGQGAWEQYF	TGTGCCAGCAGCCCCCGAGGTCAGGGGGCGTGGGAGCAGTACTTC
TRBV7-6	NA	few	TRBJ2-5	CASSLERPRETQYF	TGTGCCAGCAGCTTAGAAAGGCCCAGGGAGACCCAGTACTTC
TRBV7-9	TRBD2	NA	TRBJ2-1	CASISGGGNEQFF	TGTGCCAGCATCAGCGGGGGTGGCAATGAGCAGTTCTTC
TRBV12-3/TRBV12-4	TRBD1	NA	TRBJ1-2	CASSFDRGGGYTF	TGTGCCAGCAGTTTCGACAGGGGAGGTGGCTACACCTTC
TRBV7-6	NA	many	TRBJ2-6	CASSSTGGPHGGANVLTF	TGTGCCAGCAGCTCGACTGGGGGCCCCCACGGTGGGGCCAACGTCCTGACTTTC
TRBV5-6	TRBD2	NA	TRBJ2-5	CASSWVSGGAQETQYF	TGTGCCAGCAGCTGGGTTAGCGGGGGAGCCCAAGAGACCCAGTACTTC
TRBV4-1	NA	NA	TRBJ1-1	CASSLFDTMNTEAFF	TGCGCCAGCAGCCTCTTCGACACTATGAACACTGAAGCTTTCTTT
TRBV6-1	NA	NA	TRBJ1-1	CASHTRSTEAFF	TGTGCCAGCCATACCAGGAGCACTGAAGCTTTCTTT